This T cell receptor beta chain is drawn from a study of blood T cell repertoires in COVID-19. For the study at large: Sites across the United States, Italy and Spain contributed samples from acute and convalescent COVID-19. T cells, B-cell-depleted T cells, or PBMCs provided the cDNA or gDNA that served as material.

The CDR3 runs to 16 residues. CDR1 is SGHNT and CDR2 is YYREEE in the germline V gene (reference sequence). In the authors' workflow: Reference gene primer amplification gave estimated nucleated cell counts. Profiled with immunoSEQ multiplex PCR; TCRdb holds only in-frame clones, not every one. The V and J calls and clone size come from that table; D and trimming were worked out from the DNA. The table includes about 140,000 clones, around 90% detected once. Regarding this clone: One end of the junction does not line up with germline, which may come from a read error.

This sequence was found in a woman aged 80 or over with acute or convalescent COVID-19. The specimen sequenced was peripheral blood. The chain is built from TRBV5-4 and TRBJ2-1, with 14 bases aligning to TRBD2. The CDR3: CASRKGLAGAYNEQFF. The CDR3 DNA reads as TGTGCCAGCAGAAAGGGACTAGCGGGGGCCTATAATGAGCAGTTCTTC. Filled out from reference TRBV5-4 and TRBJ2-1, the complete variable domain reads ETGVTQSPTHLIKTRGQQVTLRCSSQSGHNTVSWYQQALGQGPQFIFQYYREEENGRGNFPPRFSGLQFPNYSSELNVNALELDDSALYLCASRKGLAGAYNEQFFGPGTRLTVL.